This T cell receptor beta chain was recorded in a study of T cells in Graves' hyperthyroidism and ophthalmopathy. Study-level points and caveats: Ophthalmopathy was model-predicted a median approximately 6.4 months pre-onset. Ophthalmopathy was told apart from stable hyperthyroidism by a 13 V-J model.

The diagnostic basis comprised clinical symptoms, serum thyroxine and TRAb, thyroid ultrasound and orbital computed tomography. CDR3 length equals 14 residues. Trimming pared 7 bases from V and 4 bases from J, leaving 14 bases between. In germline, CDR1 is MNHNS, CDR2 SASEGT. This clonotype has at least ten counts. What it recognizes is unknown. Authors of the study amplified TCR beta CDR3 regions from RNA transcripts. The primer set for the first-round RT-PCR of the TCR CDR3 was HTBI. TCRdb reprocessed the multiplex PCR reads via MiXCR and lists one record per CDR3 protein. The sample has more than 350,000 distinct CDR3 sequences; roughly 15% are singletons.

The sequence came from a woman aged 30 to 39 with Graves' ophthalmopathy. The source material was blood. This rearrangement joins TRBV6-1 to TRBJ1-5, with D perhaps matching TRBD1 (5 bases). The CDR3 is CASTEGGANQPQHF. For the CDR3, the DNA is TGTGCCAGCACCGAAGGCGGGGCGAATCAGCCCCAGCATTTT.